Sequencing of this T cell receptor (beta chain) was carried out in a study of shared clonotypes between healthy human individuals. The healthy adult donors were HIV-negative and reported no recent acute infections or vaccinations. The data were produced by immunoSEQ multiplex PCR, yet TCRdb's version contains in-frame clones alone and is incomplete. This table holds approximately 1,000,000 clones, approximately 80% found once. Germline lookup yields CDR1 SGHTA and CDR2 FQGNSA. V shed 5 bases, J shed 2 bases, and the junction held 12 bases outside the gene matches. CDR3 length: 19 amino acids. The source material was memory CD4+ T cells from PBMCs. As for subset: CD45RA-negative fraction. V is TRBV7-2 and J is TRBJ2-1; TRBD2 matches at 13 bases. This clonotype originated in a man aged 18 to 30 in good health. Some clones in this sample may be carry-over from other donors' samples. DNA of the CDR3: TGTGCCAGCAGCCGCCCCGGGACTAGCGGGATTGCCCCCTACAATGAGCAGTTCTTC. Residues: CASSRPGTSGIAPYNEQFF.